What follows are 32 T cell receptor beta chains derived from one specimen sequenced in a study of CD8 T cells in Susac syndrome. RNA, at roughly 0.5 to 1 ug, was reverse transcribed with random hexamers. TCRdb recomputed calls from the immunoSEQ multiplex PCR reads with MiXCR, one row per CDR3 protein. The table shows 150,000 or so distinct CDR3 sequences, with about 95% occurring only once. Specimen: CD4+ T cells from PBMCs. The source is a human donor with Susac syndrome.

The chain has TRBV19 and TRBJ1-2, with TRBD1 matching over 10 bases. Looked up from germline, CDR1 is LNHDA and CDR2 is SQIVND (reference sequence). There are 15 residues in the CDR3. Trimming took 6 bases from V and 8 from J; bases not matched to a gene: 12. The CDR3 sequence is CASSQDGTGVLGYTF. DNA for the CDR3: TGTGCCAGTAGCCAAGACGGGACAGGGGTTTTGGGCTACACCTTC.

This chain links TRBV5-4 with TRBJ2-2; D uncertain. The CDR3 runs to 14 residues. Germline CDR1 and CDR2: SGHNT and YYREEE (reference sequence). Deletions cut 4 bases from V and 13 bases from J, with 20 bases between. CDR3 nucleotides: TGTGCCAGCAGCACACCCGGGCCCTCCGCAGCGCTGTTTTTT. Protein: CASSTPGPSAALFF. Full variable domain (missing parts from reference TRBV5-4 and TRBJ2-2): ETGVTQSPTHLIKTRGQQVTLRCSSQSGHNTVSWYQQALGQGPQFIFQYYREEENGRGNFPPRFSGLQFPNYSSELNVNALELDDSALYLCASSTPGPSAALFFGEGSRLTVL.

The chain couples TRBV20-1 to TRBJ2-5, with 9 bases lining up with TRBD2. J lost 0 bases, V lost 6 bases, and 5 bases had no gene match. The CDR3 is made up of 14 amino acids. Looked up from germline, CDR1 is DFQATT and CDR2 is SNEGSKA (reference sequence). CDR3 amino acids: CSALAGEHQETQYF. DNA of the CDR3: TGCAGTGCCTTAGCGGGGGAACACCAAGAGACCCAGTACTTC.

In DNA form, the CDR3 reads TGTGCCAGCAGCCAAGATCCCCGCAAGTCCGGGGAGCTGTTTTTT. It yields the protein CASSQDPRKSGELFF. V and J are TRBV4-2 and TRBJ2-2; D unresolved. The CDR3 totals 15 residues. The ends were cut back, 0 bases at V and 6 bases at J, with 11 bases in the middle. The germline V gene has CDR1 LGHNA and CDR2 YNFKEQ.

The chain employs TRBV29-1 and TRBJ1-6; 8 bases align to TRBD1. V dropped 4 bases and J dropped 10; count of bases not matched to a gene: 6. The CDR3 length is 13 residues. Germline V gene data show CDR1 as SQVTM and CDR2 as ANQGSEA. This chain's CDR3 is CSVGGTGDSPLHF. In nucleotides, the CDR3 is TGCAGCGTTGGCGGGACAGGAGACTCACCCCTCCACTTT.

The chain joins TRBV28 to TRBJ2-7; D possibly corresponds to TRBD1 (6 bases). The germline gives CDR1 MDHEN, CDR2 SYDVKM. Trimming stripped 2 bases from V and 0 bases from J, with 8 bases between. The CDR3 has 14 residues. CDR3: CASSLRDISYEQYF. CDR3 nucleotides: TGTGCCAGCAGTTTAAGGGACATCTCCTACGAGCAGTACTTC.

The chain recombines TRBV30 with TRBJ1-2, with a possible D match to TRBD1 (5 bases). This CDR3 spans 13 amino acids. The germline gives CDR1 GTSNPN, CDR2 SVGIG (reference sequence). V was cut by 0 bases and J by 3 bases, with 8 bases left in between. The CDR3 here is CAWSVQADYGYTF. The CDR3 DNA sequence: TGTGCCTGGAGTGTACAGGCGGACTATGGCTACACCTTC.

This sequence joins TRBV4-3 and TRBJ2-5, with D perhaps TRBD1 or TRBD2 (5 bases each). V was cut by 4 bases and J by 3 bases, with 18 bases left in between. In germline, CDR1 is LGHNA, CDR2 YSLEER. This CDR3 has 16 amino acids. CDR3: CASSLCLGRSKETQYF. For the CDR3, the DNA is TGCGCCAGCAGCCTATGTTTGGGACGGTCGAAAGAGACCCAGTACTTC.

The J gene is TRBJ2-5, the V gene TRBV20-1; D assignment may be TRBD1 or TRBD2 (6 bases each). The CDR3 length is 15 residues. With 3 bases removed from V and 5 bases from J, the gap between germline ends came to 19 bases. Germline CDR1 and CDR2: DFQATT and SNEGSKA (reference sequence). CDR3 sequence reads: CSASWGARVDETQYF. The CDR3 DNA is TGCAGTGCTAGTTGGGGGGCGCGGGTTGATGAGACCCAGTACTTC.

The CDR3: CAWVRDRGRENGYTF. The CDR3 bases are TGTGCCTGGGTCCGGGACAGGGGGCGAGAAAATGGCTACACCTTC. The chain is built from TRBV30 and TRBJ1-2; TRBD1 agrees at 12 bases. With 5 bases clipped from V and 6 bases from J, the junction kept 10 bases outside the gene matches. Germline V gene sequence: CDR1 GTSNPN, CDR2 SVGIG (reference sequence). The CDR3 is made up of 15 amino acids. The whole variable domain, remainder taken from reference TRBV30 and TRBJ1-2, is SQTIHQWPATLVQPVGSPLSLECTVEGTSNPNLYWYRQAAGRGLQLLFYSVGIGQISSEVPQNLSASRPQDRQFILSSKKLLLSDSGFYLCAWVRDRGRENGYTFGSGTRLTVV.

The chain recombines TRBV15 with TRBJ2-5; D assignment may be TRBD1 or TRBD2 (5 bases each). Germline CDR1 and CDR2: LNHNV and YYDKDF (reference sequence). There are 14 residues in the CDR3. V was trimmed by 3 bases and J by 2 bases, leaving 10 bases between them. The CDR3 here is CATSSGTVQETQYF. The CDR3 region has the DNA TGTGCCACCAGCAGCGGGACGGTGCAAGAGACCCAGTACTTC.

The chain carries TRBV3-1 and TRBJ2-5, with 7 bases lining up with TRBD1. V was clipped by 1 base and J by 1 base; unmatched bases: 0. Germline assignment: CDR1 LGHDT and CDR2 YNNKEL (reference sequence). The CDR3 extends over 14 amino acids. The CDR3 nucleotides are TGTGCCAGCAGCCAAGGGACAGGCCAAGAGACCCAGTACTTC. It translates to CASSQGTGQETQYF.

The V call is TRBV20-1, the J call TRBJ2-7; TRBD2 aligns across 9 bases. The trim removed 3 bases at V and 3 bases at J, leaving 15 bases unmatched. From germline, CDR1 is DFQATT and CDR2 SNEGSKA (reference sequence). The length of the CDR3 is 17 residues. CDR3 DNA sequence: TGCAGTGCTAGTCGGCTAGCGGGACGCCCTACTTACTACGAGCAGTACTTC. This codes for CSASRLAGRPTYYEQYF.

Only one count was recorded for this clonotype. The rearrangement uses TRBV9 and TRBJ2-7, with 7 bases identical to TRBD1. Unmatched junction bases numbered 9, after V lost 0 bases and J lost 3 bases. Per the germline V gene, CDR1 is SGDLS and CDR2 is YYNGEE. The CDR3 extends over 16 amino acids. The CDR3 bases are TGTGCCAGCAGCGTAGAGGCTGGTGACAGGGTCTACGAGCAGTACTTC. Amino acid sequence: CASSVEAGDRVYEQYF.

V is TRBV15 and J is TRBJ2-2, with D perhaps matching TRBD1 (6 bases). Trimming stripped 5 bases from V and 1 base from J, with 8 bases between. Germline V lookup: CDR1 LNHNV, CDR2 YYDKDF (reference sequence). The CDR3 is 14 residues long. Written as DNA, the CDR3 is TGTGCCACCAGCCCGGGACAGAACACCGGGGAGCTGTTTTTT. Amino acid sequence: CATSPGQNTGELFF.

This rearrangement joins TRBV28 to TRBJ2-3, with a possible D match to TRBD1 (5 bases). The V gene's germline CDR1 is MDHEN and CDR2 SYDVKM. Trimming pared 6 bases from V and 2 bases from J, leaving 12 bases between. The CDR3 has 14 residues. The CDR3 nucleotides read TGTGCCAGCAGCCGCGGACATTCCACAGATACGCAGTATTTT. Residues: CASSRGHSTDTQYF.

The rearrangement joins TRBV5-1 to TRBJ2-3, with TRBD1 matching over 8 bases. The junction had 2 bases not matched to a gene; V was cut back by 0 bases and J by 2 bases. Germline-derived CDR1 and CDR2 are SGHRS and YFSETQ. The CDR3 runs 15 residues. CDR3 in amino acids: CASSLDRGNTDTQYF. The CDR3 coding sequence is TGCGCCAGCAGCTTGGACAGGGGGAACACAGATACGCAGTATTTT.

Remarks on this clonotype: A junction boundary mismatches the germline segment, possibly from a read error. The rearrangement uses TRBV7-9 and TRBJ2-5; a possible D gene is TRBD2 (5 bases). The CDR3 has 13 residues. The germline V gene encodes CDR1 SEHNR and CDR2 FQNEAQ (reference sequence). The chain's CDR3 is CASSAQTTTRGNF. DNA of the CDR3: TGTGCCAGCAGCGCACAGACTACGACGCGCGGTAACTTC.

The CDR3 spells CAWGGRFNEKLFF. In DNA, the CDR3 is TGTGCCTGGGGGGGACGGTTTAATGAAAAACTGTTTTTT. This rearrangement joins TRBV30 to TRBJ1-4, with D possibly TRBD1 on 5 matching bases. V was clipped by 5 bases and J by 4 bases, with 11 bases between them. The CDR3 is 13 amino acids. Germline V CDR1 and CDR2: GTSNPN, SVGIG (reference sequence).

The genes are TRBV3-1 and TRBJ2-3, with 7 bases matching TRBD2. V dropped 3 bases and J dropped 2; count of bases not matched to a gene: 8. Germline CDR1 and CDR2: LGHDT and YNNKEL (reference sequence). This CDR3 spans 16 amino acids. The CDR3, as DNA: TGTGCCAGCAGCCATTACTCCGGGGGGTCCACAGATACGCAGTATTTT. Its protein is CASSHYSGGSTDTQYF.

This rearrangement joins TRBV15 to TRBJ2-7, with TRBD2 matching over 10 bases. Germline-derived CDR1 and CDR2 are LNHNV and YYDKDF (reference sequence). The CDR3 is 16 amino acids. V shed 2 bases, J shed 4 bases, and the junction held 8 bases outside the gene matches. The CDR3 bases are TGTGCCACCAGCAGATCGGCTAGCGGGAGTATGTACGAGCAGTACTTC. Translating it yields CATSRSASGSMYEQYF.

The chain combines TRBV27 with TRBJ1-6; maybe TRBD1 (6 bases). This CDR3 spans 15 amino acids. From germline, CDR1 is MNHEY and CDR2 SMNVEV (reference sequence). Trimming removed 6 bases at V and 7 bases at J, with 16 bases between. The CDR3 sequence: CASRLTGIQNSPLHF. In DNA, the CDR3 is TGTGCCAGCAGGCTAACAGGGATACAAAATTCACCCCTCCACTTT.

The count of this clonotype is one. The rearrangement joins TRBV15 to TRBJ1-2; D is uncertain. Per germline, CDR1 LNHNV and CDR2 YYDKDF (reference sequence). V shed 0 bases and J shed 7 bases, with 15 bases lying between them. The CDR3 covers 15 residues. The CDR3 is CATSRDLHTVLGYTF. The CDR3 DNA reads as TGTGCCACCAGCAGAGATCTCCATACGGTGCTTGGCTACACCTTC.

DNA for the CDR3: TGCAGTGCTGCACGGGGGTCCCCTCAAGAAGGCCAGTACTTC. It codes for CSAARGSPQEGQYF. J is TRBJ2-5 and V is TRBV20-1; weak D call: TRBD2 (6 bases). Germline V gene lookup returns CDR1 DFQATT and CDR2 SNEGSKA (reference sequence). Trimming took 5 bases from V and 10 from J, leaving 23 bases between them. This CDR3 is built from 14 residues.

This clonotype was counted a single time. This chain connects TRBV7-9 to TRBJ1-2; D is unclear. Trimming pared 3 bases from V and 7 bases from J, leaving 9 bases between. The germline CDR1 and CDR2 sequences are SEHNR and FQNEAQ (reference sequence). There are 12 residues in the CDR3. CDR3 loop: CASSLRTAGYTF. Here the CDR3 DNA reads TGTGCCAGCAGCTTGAGGACTGCTGGCTACACCTTC. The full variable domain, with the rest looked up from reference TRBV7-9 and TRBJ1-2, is DTGVSQNPRHKITKRGQNVTFRCDPISEHNRLYWYRQTLGQGPEFLTYFQNEAQLEKSRLLSDRFSAERPKGSFSTLEIQRTEQGDSAMYLCASSLRTAGYTFGSGTRLTVV.

The CDR3 loop is CATSRDRRSAGNEQFF. The CDR3 region has the DNA TGTGCCACCAGCAGAGATCGGAGGTCAGCGGGCAATGAGCAGTTCTTC. The V and J genes are TRBV15 and TRBJ2-1; D might be TRBD2 (6 bases). This CDR3 has 16 residues. CDR1 is LNHNV and CDR2 is YYDKDF in the germline V gene (reference sequence). V was shortened by 0 bases and J by 6 bases, with 15 bases between the two germline ends.

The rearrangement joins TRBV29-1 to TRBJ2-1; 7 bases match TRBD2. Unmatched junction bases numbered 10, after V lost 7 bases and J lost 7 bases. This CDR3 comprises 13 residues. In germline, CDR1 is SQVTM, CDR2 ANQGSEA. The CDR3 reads CSALYWRGNEQFF. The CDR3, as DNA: TGCAGCGCCTTATACTGGCGGGGGAATGAGCAGTTCTTC.

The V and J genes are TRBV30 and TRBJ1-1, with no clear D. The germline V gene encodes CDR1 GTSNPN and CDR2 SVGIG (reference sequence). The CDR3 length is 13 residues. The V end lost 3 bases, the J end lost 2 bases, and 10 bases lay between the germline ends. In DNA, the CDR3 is TGTGCCTGGAGCGAGCAGTTCAACACTGAAGCTTTCTTT. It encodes CAWSEQFNTEAFF.

CDR3 in amino acids: CASSETGGRNYGYTF. In nucleotides, the CDR3 is TGTGCCAGCAGTGAAACAGGGGGCCGTAACTATGGCTACACCTTC. V usage is TRBV25-1 and J usage is TRBJ1-2; TRBD1 matches 9 bases. After removal of 2 bases from V and 1 base from J, the junction contained 2 bases not matched to a gene. From germline, CDR1 is MGHDK and CDR2 SYGVNS. This CDR3 spans 15 amino acids.

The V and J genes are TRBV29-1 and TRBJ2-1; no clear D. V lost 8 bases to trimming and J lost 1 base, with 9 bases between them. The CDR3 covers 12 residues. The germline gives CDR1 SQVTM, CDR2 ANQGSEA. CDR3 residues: CSTLESYNEQFF. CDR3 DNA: TGCAGCACGCTAGAATCCTACAATGAGCAGTTCTTC.

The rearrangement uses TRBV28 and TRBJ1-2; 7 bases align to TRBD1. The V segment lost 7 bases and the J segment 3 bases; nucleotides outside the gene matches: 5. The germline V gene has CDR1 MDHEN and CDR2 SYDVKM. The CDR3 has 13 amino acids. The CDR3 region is CASNSGQHYGYTF. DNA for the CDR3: TGTGCCAGCAATTCGGGACAGCACTATGGCTACACCTTC.

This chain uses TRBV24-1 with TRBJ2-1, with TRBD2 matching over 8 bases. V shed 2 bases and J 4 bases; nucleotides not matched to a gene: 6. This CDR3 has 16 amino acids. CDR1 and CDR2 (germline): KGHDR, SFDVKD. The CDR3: CATSDSGREAYNEQFF. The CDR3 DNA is TGTGCCACCAGTGATTCCGGGCGGGAGGCTTACAATGAGCAGTTCTTC.